This T cell receptor beta chain is drawn from a study of blood T cell repertoires in COVID-19. Method: immunoSEQ multiplex PCR; TCRdb's copy keeps in-frame clones and lacks some. The sample comprises 180,000 or so clones, 82% of which are singletons, and approximately 9.1% rests with the top ten. Comments on this clone: Different DNA sequences within this sample yield the same CDR3.

This CDR3 is 16 amino acids long. The germline gives CDR1 ENHRY, CDR2 SYGVKD. The ends were cut back, 2 bases at V and 15 bases at J, with 23 bases in the middle. Specimen: peripheral blood. This sequence was found in a woman in her 70s with acute or convalescent COVID-19. The gene calls are TRBV10-3 and TRBJ1-6, with D maybe TRBD1 (5 bases). As DNA, the CDR3 is TGTGCCATCAGTGAGGGGGGGGACGGTCGGCGTCATGGCCTCCACTTT. Translated: CAISEGGDGRRHGLHF.